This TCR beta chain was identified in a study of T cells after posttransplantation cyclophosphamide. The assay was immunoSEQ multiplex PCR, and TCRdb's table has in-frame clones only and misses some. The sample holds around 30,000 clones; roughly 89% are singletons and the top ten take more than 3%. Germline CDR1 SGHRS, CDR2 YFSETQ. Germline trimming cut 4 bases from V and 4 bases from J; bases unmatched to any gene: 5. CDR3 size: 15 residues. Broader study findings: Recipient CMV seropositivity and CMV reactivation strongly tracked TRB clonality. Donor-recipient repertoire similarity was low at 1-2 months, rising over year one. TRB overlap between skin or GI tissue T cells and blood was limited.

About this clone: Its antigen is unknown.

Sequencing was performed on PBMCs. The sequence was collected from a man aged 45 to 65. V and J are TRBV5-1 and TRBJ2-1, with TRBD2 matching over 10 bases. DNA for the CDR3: TGCGCCAGCAGCGCCTCTAGCGGGAGTTACAATGAGCAGTTCTTC. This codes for CASSASSGSYNEQFF.